This T cell receptor (beta chain) was obtained from a study of shared clonotypes between healthy human individuals. Study context: Each donor contributed plates that comprised three CD4 naive, three CD4 memory, two CD8 naive and one CD8 memory.

Study-wide results and caveats: Non-shared clonotypes displayed generation probabilities falling below those of clonotypes present in all four donors.

The data were produced by immunoSEQ multiplex PCR, yet TCRdb's version contains in-frame clones alone and is incomplete. The repertoire consists of more than 2,000,000 clones, with about 92% occurring once and the leading ten covering 0.11% to 0.15%. Points on this clone: The antigen is unknown. Other DNA sequences of this sample code for an identical CDR3.

Germline values: CDR1 MNHEY, CDR2 SVGAGI. The V end was cut by 6 bases, the J end by 1 base, with 9 bases between. The CDR3 has 13 residues. Sequenced sample: naive CD4+ T cells sorted from blood. The sample's subset: CD45RA+ positively selected. This chain uses TRBV6-5 with TRBJ1-2, with D possibly TRBD1 on 6 matching bases. The origin of this receptor is a man aged 18 to 30 in good health. CDR3: CASSPQGNYGYTF. The CDR3 nucleotides read TGTGCCAGCAGCCCACAGGGTAACTATGGCTACACCTTC.